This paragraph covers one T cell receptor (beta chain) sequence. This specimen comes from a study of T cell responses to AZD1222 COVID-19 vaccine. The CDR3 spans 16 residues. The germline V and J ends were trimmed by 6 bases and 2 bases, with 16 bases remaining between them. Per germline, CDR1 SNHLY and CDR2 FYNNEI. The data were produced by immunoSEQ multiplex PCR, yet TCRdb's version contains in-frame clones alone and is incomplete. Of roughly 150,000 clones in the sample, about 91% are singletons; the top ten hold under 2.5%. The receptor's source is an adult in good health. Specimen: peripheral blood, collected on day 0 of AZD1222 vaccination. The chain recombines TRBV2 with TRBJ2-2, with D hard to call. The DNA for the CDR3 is TGTGCCAGCAGCCTTCCCGAGTTCCAAAACACCGGGGAGCTGTTTTTT. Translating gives CASSLPEFQNTGELFF.